Below, 20 T cell receptor beta chains from the same sample are listed, as sequenced in a study of cytomegalovirus exposure and HLA in healthy donors (dated by TCRdb to the late 2010s). Libraries were made using the immunoSEQ multiplex PCR assay. A mixture of 60 forward primers for TCR Vbeta segments and 13 reverse primers for TCR Jbeta segments was used in the multiplex PCR. Held by TCRdb, this immuneACCESS table contains in-frame sequences only and omits some clones. Under half of the omission traces to an unresolved V gene where checked; the cause of the rest is unknown. The table for this sample lists fewer than 350,000 clones; 80% to 90% of them were counted only once. The ten largest clones take up about 2% of the sample. The sequenced sample consisted of PBMCs. These receptor sequences come from a woman under 30 in good health and CMV-seronegative.

In its sample, this clone was seen a few times. The chain combines TRBV19 with TRBJ1-3; 7 bases agree with TRBD1. V lost 4 bases, J lost 7 bases, and 13 bases stayed unmatched. The CDR3 is 16 residues long. Germline CDR1 reads LNHDA; CDR2 reads SQIVND (reference sequence). CDR3 DNA sequence: TGTGCCAGTAGTACCCCCTCGACAGGGCTTTCCAACACCATATATTTT. Its translation is CASSTPSTGLSNTIYF. The variable domain in full, completed from reference TRBV19 and TRBJ1-3, reads DGGITQSPKYLFRKEGQNVTLSCEQNLNHDAMYWYRQDPGQGLRLIYYSQIVNDFQKGDIAEGYSVSREKKESFPLTVTSAQKNPTAFYLCASSTPSTGLSNTIYFGEGSWLTVV.

The V gene is TRBV7-8, the J gene TRBJ2-7, with 9 bases matching TRBD1. Germline CDR1 and CDR2: SGHVS and FQNEAQ. V lost 5 bases and J lost 1; bases outside the gene matches: 9. This CDR3 region has 16 residues. The CDR3 is CASSPEEGTGSYEQYF. DNA for the CDR3: TGTGCCAGCAGCCCAGAAGAGGGGACAGGGTCCTACGAGCAGTACTTC. Looking up the rest from reference TRBV7-8 and TRBJ2-7 gives the full variable domain: GAGVSQSPRYKVAKRGQDVALRCDPISGHVSLFWYQQALGQGPEFLTYFQNEAQLDKSGLPSDRFFAERPEGSVSTLKIQRTQQEDSAVYLCASSPEEGTGSYEQYFGPGTRLTVT.

The genes are TRBV19 and TRBJ1-4, with D possibly matching TRBD1 (5 bases). Per germline, CDR1 LNHDA and CDR2 SQIVND (reference sequence). CDR3 size: 15 residues. The V and J ends lost 5 bases and 0 bases respectively, with 10 bases between them. CDR3 sequence: CASSWGDATNEKLFF. The CDR3 DNA reads TGTGCCAGTAGTTGGGGGGATGCAACTAATGAAAAACTGTTTTTT.

V gene TRBV6-5 combines with J gene TRBJ1-1; D perhaps matches TRBD1 (5 bases). V was shortened by 8 bases and J by 1 base, with 11 bases between the two germline ends. The germline CDR1 and CDR2 sequences are MNHEY and SVGAGI. The CDR3 runs to 13 residues. CDR3 bases: TGTGCCAGCCAGGGCCCTACGAACACTGAAGCTTTCTTT. It codes for CASQGPTNTEAFF.

The chain couples TRBV29-1 to TRBJ1-2, with 7 bases that match TRBD1. The CDR3 covers 13 residues. The germline gives CDR1 SQVTM, CDR2 ANQGSEA. The trim removed 4 bases at V and 4 bases at J, leaving 6 bases unmatched. The CDR3 reads CSVATQGIYGYTF. CDR3 nucleotides: TGCAGCGTTGCTACACAGGGGATCTATGGCTACACCTTC.

The V gene is TRBV29-1, the J gene TRBJ2-1, with D tentatively TRBD1 (6 bases). V was cut by 7 bases and J by 1 base, with 20 bases left in between. The CDR3 is 16 residues long. Germline values: CDR1 SQVTM, CDR2 ANQGSEA. The CDR3 coding sequence is TGCAGCGCAAACAGGGTCTCCGATTCTTCCTACAATGAGCAGTTCTTC. Encoded protein: CSANRVSDSSYNEQFF.

The chain has TRBV4-2 and TRBJ2-7, with D possibly TRBD2 on 7 matching bases. Trimming stripped 5 bases from V and 3 bases from J, with 20 bases between. Germline lookup yields CDR1 LGHNA and CDR2 YNFKEQ. CDR3 length: 16 amino acids. The CDR3 DNA follows: TGTGCCAGCAGCTCACAGAGGGGGGGGGCGGGCTACGAGCAGTACTTC. It codes for CASSSQRGGAGYEQYF.

This clone was seen only a few times. The rearrangement uses TRBV5-4 and TRBJ2-7, with TRBD1 matching over 7 bases. J gave up 0 bases and V 2 bases, and 5 bases lay outside the gene matches. Germline V gives CDR1 SGHNT, CDR2 YYREEE (reference sequence). The CDR3 is 15 residues long. The CDR3 reads CASSFGQVSSYEQYF. CDR3 nucleotide sequence: TGTGCCAGCAGCTTTGGACAGGTCAGCTCCTACGAGCAGTACTTC.

This clone was recorded once. CDR3 in amino acids: CAISPDSNYGYTF. For the CDR3, the DNA is TGTGCCATCAGTCCGGACAGTAACTATGGCTACACCTTC. The chain couples TRBV10-3 to TRBJ1-2; TRBD1 might be the D (6 bases). The V end was cut by 5 bases, the J end by 1 base, with 8 bases between. The CDR3 contains 13 residues. Germline lookup yields CDR1 ENHRY and CDR2 SYGVKD.

The rearrangement joins TRBV7-2 to TRBJ2-6, with D perhaps TRBD1 (5 bases). Trimming cost V 7 bases and J 2 bases, with 21 bases left between them. In germline, CDR1 is SGHTA, CDR2 FQGNSA. The CDR3 is 18 amino acids. The DNA for the CDR3 is TGTGCCAGCACCCGGAGACAGAAAACAAGCGCTGGGGCCAACGTCCTGACTTTC. Amino acid sequence: CASTRRQKTSAGANVLTF.

This clone is a singleton in its sample. The V and J genes are TRBV2 and TRBJ1-6; TRBD1 is a possible D gene (5 bases). CDR1 is SNHLY, CDR2 FYNNEI, per germline. The length of the CDR3 is 13 residues. The germline V and J ends were trimmed by 5 bases and 13 bases, with 15 bases remaining between them. The CDR3 protein is CASSRQSKWPLHF. CDR3 nucleotides: TGTGCCAGCAGTCGACAGTCAAAGTGGCCCCTCCACTTT.

On this clone: The junction and the germline gene differ at one end; a read error may be behind it. The chain uses TRBV7-9 and TRBJ2-2; 10 nucleotides line up with TRBD1. Germline-derived CDR1 and CDR2 are SEHNR and FQNEAQ (reference sequence). The CDR3 totals 16 residues. CDR3 bases: TGTTCCAGCATGGGTGGACAGGGGGATCGCACCGGGGAGCTGTTTTTT. It codes for CSSMGGQGDRTGELFF.

V is TRBV5-8 and J is TRBJ2-7; 12 positions agree with TRBD1. Germline CDR1 and CDR2: SGHTS and YDEGEE. Trimming removed 4 bases from V and 4 bases from J; junction bases left unmatched: 9. The CDR3 extends over 16 amino acids. The CDR3 DNA sequence: TGTGCCAGCAGCCCGGCACCGGGACAGGGGGCATACGAGCAGTACTTC. This encodes CASSPAPGQGAYEQYF.

The chain is built from TRBV5-1 and TRBJ2-3, with 13 bases matching TRBD2. Per the germline V gene, CDR1 is SGHRS and CDR2 is YFSETQ. The CDR3 has 17 amino acids. J was trimmed by 2 bases and V by 0 bases; bases with no gene match: 3. The CDR3 loop reads CASSLGLAGGYTDTQYF. CDR3 in DNA: TGCGCCAGCAGCTTGGGACTAGCGGGGGGTTACACAGATACGCAGTATTTT.

The V and J genes are TRBV10-1 and TRBJ1-5; D gene ambiguous. Germline values: CDR1 WNHNN, CDR2 SYGVQD (reference sequence). There are 14 residues in the CDR3. The V end lost 6 bases, the J end lost 5 bases, and 14 bases lay between the germline ends. The CDR3 DNA is TGCGCCAGCAGCTCAGGACGGCGGGATCAGCCCCAGCATTTT. This encodes CASSSGRRDQPQHF.

The genes are TRBV11-2 and TRBJ2-3, with TRBD2 matching over 8 bases. The CDR3 is made up of 15 amino acids. The germline V gene encodes CDR1 SGHAT and CDR2 FQNNGV. The trim removed 0 bases at V and 4 bases at J, leaving 3 bases unmatched. CDR3 residues: CASSLDGGRPDTQYF. Here the CDR3 DNA reads TGTGCCAGCAGCTTAGATGGCGGGAGGCCAGATACGCAGTATTTT.

The chain employs TRBV13 and TRBJ2-1; 9 nucleotides line up with TRBD2. CDR1 and CDR2 from the germline V gene are PRHDT and FYEKMQ (reference sequence). With 3 bases clipped from V and 0 bases from J, the junction kept 3 bases outside the gene matches. The CDR3 is 16 residues long. DNA for the CDR3: TGTGCCAGCAGCTTTGTAGCGGGGGCCTCCTACAATGAGCAGTTCTTC. Amino acid sequence: CASSFVAGASYNEQFF.

V usage is TRBV5-1 and J usage is TRBJ2-5; the D gene is possibly TRBD1 (6 bases). The closer fit of TRBJ2-7 to the DNA end suggests the J call may be wrong. Germline values: CDR1 SGHRS, CDR2 YFSETQ. The CDR3 runs to 14 residues. This CDR3 is CASSFAGVFYEQYF. Written as DNA, the CDR3 is TGCGCCAGCAGCTTTGCAGGGGTTTTCTACGAGCAGTACTTC.

This chain joins TRBV9 and TRBJ2-7; the match to TRBD1 covers 7 bases. CDR3 size: 16 residues. From germline, CDR1 is SGDLS and CDR2 YYNGEE. Trimming took 0 bases from V and 0 from J; bases not matched to a gene: 6. CDR3 protein: CASSVGVQGSSYEQYF. CDR3 DNA: TGTGCCAGCAGCGTAGGGGTACAGGGGTCCTCCTACGAGCAGTACTTC.

In the case of this clone: Germline is not matched at one junction end, which may reflect a read error. The chain uses TRBV7-9 and TRBJ1-1, with 7 bases matching TRBD1. Per germline, CDR1 SEHNR and CDR2 FQNEAQ (reference sequence). CDR3 size: 14 residues. CDR3 DNA: TGTTCCAGCAGCTTAGGGACAGTGGGGACTGAAGCTTTCTTT. Translation: CSSSLGTVGTEAFF.